The sequence of this TCR beta chain was determined in a study of cytomegalovirus exposure and HLA in healthy donors. Background on the study: Earlier sequencing of approximately 200 million T cells yielded fewer than 140 million unique TCR beta sequences.

Points from the study as a whole: The classifier reportedly diagnosed cytomegalovirus status with high specificity and sensitivity.

Germline V CDR1 and CDR2: SNHLY, FYNNEI. Trimming left V 7 bases short and J 7 bases short, with 11 bases between. This CDR3 has 12 amino acids. With respect to this clone: What it binds is not known.

Vbeta (60) and Jbeta (13) primers were used in the PCR. Profiled with immunoSEQ multiplex PCR; TCRdb holds only in-frame clones, not every one. The sample consists of some 100,000 clones, roughly three quarters of them appearing once. The sequence came from a woman aged 50 to 60 in good health and CMV-seropositive. Material for sequencing was PBMCs. V and J are TRBV2 and TRBJ2-4; D might be TRBD2 (7 bases). The CDR3 region has the DNA TGTGCCAGCAACGAGGGGGGGAACATTCAGTACTTC. Translating gives CASNEGGNIQYF.